These 14 T cell receptor beta chains share one sample of origin, sequenced in a study of blood T cell repertoires in COVID-19. Profiled with immunoSEQ multiplex PCR; TCRdb holds only in-frame clones, not every one. Seen here are more than 200,000 clones, 70% to 90% observed once, and the top ten hold 0.55% to 0.75%. What was sequenced was peripheral blood. The receptors originated from a man aged 40-55 years with acute or convalescent COVID-19.

This clone was detected once. The junction and the germline gene differ at one end; a read error may be behind it. The chain has TRBV6-5 and TRBJ2-2, with unresolved D. The germline V gene encodes CDR1 MNHEY and CDR2 SVGAGI. This CDR3 spans 11 amino acids. CDR3 in DNA: TGTGCCAGCAGACACACCTGGGAGCTGTTTTTT. It translates to CASRHTWELFF.

The J gene is TRBJ2-7, the V gene TRBV7-9; D is possibly TRBD2 (6 bases). V lost 4 bases, J lost 2 bases, and 12 bases lay in between. This CDR3 is built from 14 residues. Germline CDR1 and CDR2: SEHNR and FQNEAQ (reference sequence). CDR3: CASSYPREPYEQYF. The CDR3 coding sequence is TGTGCCAGCAGCTACCCCCGGGAGCCCTACGAGCAGTACTTC.

This clone turned up a few times. This chain joins TRBV18 and TRBJ2-7; tentatively, D is TRBD1 (6 bases). This CDR3 is 16 amino acids long. V was shortened by 2 bases and J by 3 bases, with 17 bases between the two germline ends. From germline, CDR1 is KGHSH and CDR2 LQKENI. CDR3 loop: CASSPFSRDKGYEQYF. In DNA, the CDR3 is TGTGCCAGCTCACCATTCAGTCGGGACAAGGGCTACGAGCAGTACTTC.

The J gene is TRBJ2-5, the V gene TRBV2; 12 nucleotides match TRBD2. CDR3 length: 20 amino acids. Germline CDR1 SNHLY, CDR2 FYNNEI. V shed 2 bases, J shed 0 bases, and the junction held 13 bases outside the gene matches. DNA for the CDR3: TGTGCCAGCAGTGAAAGAGGTCTAGCGGGGGGGCGTACGGACCAAGAGACCCAGTACTTC. This encodes CASSERGLAGGRTDQETQYF. Together with reference TRBV2 and TRBJ2-5, the CDR3 gives the full variable domain: EPEVTQTPSHQVTQMGQEVILRCVPISNHLYFYWYRQILGQKVEFLVSFYNNEISEKSEIFDDQFSVERPDGSNFTLKIRSTKLEDSAMYFCASSERGLAGGRTDQETQYFGPGTRLLVL.

The chain has TRBV7-3 and TRBJ2-5; 9 nucleotides line up with TRBD2. Per the germline V gene, CDR1 is SGHTA and CDR2 is FQGTGA. Trimming took 2 bases from V and 3 from J; bases not matched to a gene: 4. The CDR3 has 15 amino acids. The CDR3 protein is CASSLGGRAEETQYF. The CDR3, as DNA: TGTGCCAGCAGCTTAGGCGGGAGGGCCGAAGAGACCCAGTACTTC.

The rearrangement uses TRBV25-1 and TRBJ1-1; a weak D match, TRBD1 (5 bases). This CDR3 is 13 amino acids long. Between the trimmed V and J ends, which lost 4 bases and 5 bases, there was a span of 11 bases. CDR1 and CDR2 from the germline V gene are MGHDK and SYGVNS. DNA of the CDR3: TGTGCCAGCAGTGTAGCTGGGACTACTGAAGCTTTCTTT. Translated, it gives CASSVAGTTEAFF.

In regard to this clone: One junction end disagrees with the germline gene, perhaps due to a read error. The rearrangement links TRBV28 to TRBJ2-7, with a tentative D call TRBD2 (6 bases). Germline loops: CDR1 MDHEN, CDR2 SYDVKM. The CDR3 contains 10 residues. The CDR3: CASSSRTMHF. Written as DNA, the CDR3 is TGTGCCAGCAGCTCCCGGACTATGCACTTC.

The V gene is TRBV28, the J gene TRBJ1-2; TRBD1 matches 9 bases. Trimming cost V 4 bases and J 3 bases; bases outside gene matches: 6. The CDR3 covers 15 residues. Germline V gives CDR1 MDHEN, CDR2 SYDVKM. CDR3 bases: TGTGCCAGCAGTTCTACCGGGACAGGGTACTATGGCTACACCTTC. It yields the protein CASSSTGTGYYGYTF.

The V call is TRBV7-9, the J call TRBJ1-5; D ambiguous. The V and J ends lost 1 base and 8 bases respectively, with 9 bases between them. This CDR3 has 13 residues. Germline V gives CDR1 SEHNR, CDR2 FQNEAQ (reference sequence). CDR3 protein: CASSLGSVEPQHF. The CDR3 region has the DNA TGTGCCAGCAGCTTAGGGTCGGTTGAGCCCCAGCATTTT.

The sample holds a few counts of this clone. The chain employs TRBV2 and TRBJ2-1; 8 nucleotides align to TRBD2. The trim removed 7 bases at V and 4 bases at J, leaving 3 bases unmatched. This CDR3 is built from 13 residues. The germline V gene has CDR1 SNHLY and CDR2 FYNNEI. CDR3 amino acids: CASKLADYNEQFF. The CDR3 nucleotides are TGTGCCAGCAAACTAGCGGATTACAATGAGCAGTTCTTC.

The J gene is TRBJ2-2, the V gene TRBV4-1, with TRBD2 identical over 11 bases. This CDR3 is built from 17 residues. Germline values: CDR1 MGHRA, CDR2 YSYEKL. Trimming at V came to 2 bases and at J to 3 bases, leaving 5 bases not matched to a gene. As DNA, the CDR3 is TGCGCCAGCAGCCAACCCGGACTAGCGGGTTACACCGGGGAGCTGTTTTTT. Amino acid sequence: CASSQPGLAGYTGELFF.

This chain uses TRBV7-9 with TRBJ2-3; 9 bases align to TRBD2. CDR1 is SEHNR, CDR2 FQNEAQ, per germline (reference sequence). V gave up 10 bases and J gave up 3 bases; unmatched junction bases: 11. CDR3 size: 15 residues. CDR3 protein: CATPIRGGETDTQYF. The DNA of the CDR3 is TGTGCCACCCCAATACGCGGGGGGGAAACAGATACGCAGTATTTT.

This clone was seen ten or more times. This chain connects TRBV24-1 to TRBJ1-2; weak D call: TRBD1 (5 bases). The CDR3 is made up of 14 amino acids. Germline V gene data show CDR1 as KGHDR and CDR2 as SFDVKD. Trimming took off 7 bases at V and 2 bases at J, with 13 bases between the two ends. The CDR3: CATSNLGHNYGYTF. The CDR3 coding sequence is TGTGCCACCAGCAATCTAGGACACAACTATGGCTACACCTTC.

The rearrangement joins TRBV4-1 to TRBJ2-7, with 12 positions matching TRBD2. The germline V gene has CDR1 MGHRA and CDR2 YSYEKL. The CDR3 is 16 amino acids. V lost 5 bases and J lost 6; bases outside the gene matches: 11. In DNA form, the CDR3 reads TGCGCCAGCAGCACGACCCGACTAGCGGGAGAAGGCGAGCAGTACTTC. It specifies CASSTTRLAGEGEQYF.